The 21 T cell receptor beta chains in this list originate from one sample, sequenced in a study of cytomegalovirus exposure and HLA in healthy donors. PCR used 60 Vbeta primers and 13 Jbeta primers. Profiled with immunoSEQ multiplex PCR; TCRdb holds only in-frame clones, not every one. Of about 120,000 clones in the sample, over 65% were seen once. The specimen was PBMCs. These receptors all stem from a man between 18 and 29 years old in good health and CMV-seropositive.

The CDR3 sequence is CAWSGLRDSQYF. The DNA of the CDR3 is TGTGCCTGGAGTGGACTCCGGGACTCGCAGTACTTC. The gene calls are TRBV30 and TRBJ2-5; D is perhaps TRBD2 (6 bases). CDR3 length equals 12 residues. Germline CDR1 reads GTSNPN; CDR2 reads SVGIG (reference sequence). V was shortened by 1 base and J by 11 bases, with 14 bases between the two germline ends.

J is TRBJ1-5 and V is TRBV30; D remains unclear. This CDR3 is built from 16 residues. The V gene lost 1 base and the J gene lost 4 bases, with 17 bases spanning the gap. From germline, CDR1 is GTSNPN and CDR2 SVGIG (reference sequence). The CDR3, as DNA: TGTGCCTGGAGTGAATACGGGATGATAGGGAATCAGCCCCAGCATTTT. Protein: CAWSEYGMIGNQPQHF. The whole variable domain, remainder taken from reference TRBV30 and TRBJ1-5, is SQTIHQWPATLVQPVGSPLSLECTVEGTSNPNLYWYRQAAGRGLQLLFYSVGIGQISSEVPQNLSASRPQDRQFILSSKKLLLSDSGFYLCAWSEYGMIGNQPQHFGDGTRLSIL.

This clone was counted between two and nine times. This chain connects TRBV5-1 to TRBJ2-5; D remains unclear. Germline lookup yields CDR1 SGHRS and CDR2 YFSETQ. The CDR3 totals 13 residues. Trimming left V 3 bases short and J 5 bases short, with 11 bases between. The CDR3 here is CASSYVLRETQYF. CDR3 DNA sequence: TGCGCCAGCAGCTACGTACTCCGGGAGACCCAGTACTTC.

This chain connects TRBV14 to TRBJ1-5; tentatively, D is TRBD1 (5 bases). CDR3 length: 14 residues. Germline V gene lookup returns CDR1 SGHDN and CDR2 FVKESK. Between the trimmed V and J ends, which lost 4 bases and 2 bases, there was a span of 9 bases. CDR3 nucleotide sequence: TGTGCCAGCAGCCCGGGGGTAGGCAATCAGCCCCAGCATTTT. Protein sequence: CASSPGVGNQPQHF.

The rearrangement joins TRBV7-2 to TRBJ2-3; 11 bases agree with TRBD2. J was trimmed by 0 bases and V by 0 bases; bases with no gene match: 2. CDR3 length equals 17 residues. Looked up from germline, CDR1 is SGHTA and CDR2 is FQGNSA. The CDR3 protein is CASSLAGTSGSTDTQYF. DNA for the CDR3: TGTGCCAGCAGCTTAGCGGGGACTAGCGGTAGCACAGATACGCAGTATTTT.

CDR3: CATSRQGRDWAEAFF. The DNA for the CDR3 is TGTGCCACCAGCAGACAGGGGAGGGATTGGGCTGAAGCTTTCTTT. The rearrangement links TRBV15 to TRBJ1-1; D is possibly TRBD1 (6 bases). Germline loops: CDR1 LNHNV, CDR2 YYDKDF (reference sequence). V was shortened by 2 bases and J by 6 bases, with 16 bases between the two germline ends. The CDR3 loop spans 15 amino acids. Full variable domain (remainder filled in from reference TRBV15 and TRBJ1-1): DAMVIQNPRYQVTQFGKPVTLSCSQTLNHNVMYWYQQKSSQAPKLLFHYYDKDFNNEADTPDNFQSRRPNTSFCFLDIRSPGLGDTAMYLCATSRQGRDWAEAFFGQGTRLTVV.

The chain carries TRBV2 and TRBJ2-7; 9 nucleotides match TRBD1. The CDR3 runs 14 residues. Trimming cost V 7 bases and J 3 bases; bases outside gene matches: 7. Per the germline V gene, CDR1 is SNHLY and CDR2 is FYNNEI. The CDR3 coding sequence is TGTGCCAGCAATGGGGGACAGGGTTTCTACGAGCAGTACTTC. This translates into CASNGGQGFYEQYF.

The gene calls are TRBV7-6 and TRBJ1-5, with 7 nucleotides matching TRBD1. After removal of 5 bases from V and 2 bases from J, the junction contained 3 bases not matched to a gene. Germline V gene lookup returns CDR1 SGHVS and CDR2 FNYEAQ. The CDR3 consists of 14 residues. The CDR3 loop reads CASSPGTGNQPQHF. The CDR3 DNA follows: TGTGCCAGCAGCCCCGGGACAGGCAATCAGCCCCAGCATTTT.

This chain links TRBV10-3 with TRBJ2-3; weak D call: TRBD2 (6 bases). The length of the CDR3 is 14 residues. CDR1 ENHRY and CDR2 SYGVKD come from the germline V gene. V gave up 9 bases and J gave up 5 bases, with 18 bases separating them. The CDR3 region has the DNA TGTGCCATGAGGGGTGCGGGAACGGTAGATACGCAGTATTTT. Its translation is CAMRGAGTVDTQYF.

The CDR3 DNA sequence: TGCGCCAGCAGCCAAAAGGGGGGAGGGGAGAATGAAAAACTGTTTTTT. Protein sequence: CASSQKGGGENEKLFF. The chain combines TRBV4-1 with TRBJ1-4; possible D gene TRBD1, 6 bases. The CDR3 has 16 amino acids. Germline lookup yields CDR1 MGHRA and CDR2 YSYEKL. V lost 2 bases and J 5 bases, leaving 15 bases between the germline ends.

The chain has TRBV2 and TRBJ2-2; D possibly corresponds to TRBD1 (6 bases). V lost 7 bases and J lost 4, with 10 bases in between. Per the germline V gene, CDR1 is SNHLY and CDR2 is FYNNEI. This CDR3 has 13 residues. CDR3 protein: CASNQGGTGELFF. In DNA, the CDR3 is TGTGCCAGCAACCAAGGGGGCACCGGGGAGCTGTTTTTT.

V gene TRBV7-9 combines with J gene TRBJ1-2, with D unresolved. The germline V and J ends were trimmed by 2 bases and 3 bases, with 10 bases remaining between them. This CDR3 has 14 amino acids. In germline, CDR1 is SEHNR, CDR2 FQNEAQ (reference sequence). The CDR3 sequence: CASSLPQQYYGYTF. As DNA, the CDR3 is TGTGCCAGCAGCTTACCCCAACAATACTATGGCTACACCTTC. The whole variable domain, filled in from reference TRBV7-9 and TRBJ1-2, reads DTGVSQNPRHKITKRGQNVTFRCDPISEHNRLYWYRQTLGQGPEFLTYFQNEAQLEKSRLLSDRFSAERPKGSFSTLEIQRTEQGDSAMYLCASSLPQQYYGYTFGSGTRLTVV.

The gene calls are TRBV30 and TRBJ1-5, with D perhaps TRBD1 (5 bases). Germline CDR1 reads GTSNPN; CDR2 reads SVGIG (reference sequence). The CDR3 covers 13 residues. The ends were cut back, 0 bases at V and 3 bases at J, with 6 bases in the middle. As DNA, the CDR3 is TGTGCCTGGAGTGTACAGGACAATCAGCCCCAGCATTTT. Translation gives CAWSVQDNQPQHF.

This clone came up once. The chain links TRBV7-6 to TRBJ2-7; 10 bases are shared with TRBD2. The germline CDR1 and CDR2 sequences are SGHVS and FNYEAQ. The CDR3 consists of 16 residues. The junction had 12 bases not matched to a gene; V was cut back by 5 bases and J by 5 bases. The CDR3 is CASSPSPGLAVDEQYF. As DNA, the CDR3 is TGTGCCAGCAGCCCAAGCCCCGGACTAGCGGTCGACGAGCAGTACTTC. Together with reference TRBV7-6 and TRBJ2-7, the CDR3 gives the full variable domain: GAGVSQSPRYKVTKRGQDVALRCDPISGHVSLYWYRQALGQGPEFLTYFNYEAQQDKSGLPNDRFSAERPEGSISTLTIQRTEQRDSAMYRCASSPSPGLAVDEQYFGPGTRLTVT.

The chain is built from TRBV5-1 and TRBJ2-7; 11 bases are a match to TRBD2. Germline V gene sequence: CDR1 SGHRS, CDR2 YFSETQ. The J segment lost 0 bases and the V segment lost 1 base, leaving 3 bases of the junction unmatched. CDR3 length: 16 amino acids. The CDR3 coding sequence is TGCGCCAGCAGCTTGACTAGCGGGGGTAGCTCCTACGAGCAGTACTTC. Translation gives CASSLTSGGSSYEQYF.

The chain couples TRBV19 to TRBJ2-1, with 8 bases fitting TRBD2. J gave up 0 bases and V 7 bases, and 11 bases lay outside the gene matches. The CDR3 is made up of 17 amino acids. Germline loops: CDR1 LNHDA, CDR2 SQIVND (reference sequence). The CDR3 protein is CASMASGYPSSYNEQFF. DNA of the CDR3: TGTGCCAGTATGGCTAGCGGGTACCCGAGCTCCTACAATGAGCAGTTCTTC.

The chain recombines TRBV6-5 with TRBJ2-7; 7 bases agree with TRBD1. Germline trimming cut 2 bases from V and 7 bases from J; bases unmatched to any gene: 8. Germline CDR1 is MNHEY and CDR2 is SVGAGI. This CDR3 comprises 14 residues. DNA of the CDR3: TGTGCCAGCAGTTACCTGACAGGGACGGTAGAGCAGTACTTC. Amino acid sequence: CASSYLTGTVEQYF.

The chain joins TRBV29-1 to TRBJ1-1, with D possibly TRBD1 on 5 matching bases. The ends were cut back, 4 bases at V and 3 bases at J, with 15 bases in the middle. The germline V gene encodes CDR1 SQVTM and CDR2 ANQGSEA. This CDR3 spans 14 amino acids. The CDR3 bases are TGCAGCGTTGCCAGACAGCCCCCGGACACTGAAGCTTTCTTT. Amino acid sequence: CSVARQPPDTEAFF. Variable domain in full (rest from reference TRBV29-1 and TRBJ1-1): SAVISQKPSRDICQRGTSLTIQCQVDSQVTMMFWYRQQPGQSLTLIATANQGSEATYESGFVIDKFPISRPNLTFSTLTVSNMSPEDSSIYLCSVARQPPDTEAFFGQGTRLTVV.

The rearrangement joins TRBV16 to TRBJ2-7; D gene ambiguous. The germline CDR1 and CDR2 sequences are KGHSY and FQNENV. Trimming pared 0 bases from V and 3 bases from J, leaving 9 bases between. The CDR3 runs to 14 residues. For the CDR3, the DNA is TGTGCCAGCAGCCAATCTGAGCCGTTCTACGAGCAGTACTTC. Translation gives CASSQSEPFYEQYF. The variable domain in full, with the rest retrieved from reference TRBV16 and TRBJ2-7, is GEEVAQTPKHLVRGEGQKAKLYCAPIKGHSYVFWYQQVLKNEFKFLISFQNENVFDETGMPKERFSAKCLPNSPCSLEIQATKLEDSAVYFCASSQSEPFYEQYFGPGTRLTVT.

This clone was recorded once. V is TRBV7-7 and J is TRBJ2-5, with 7 positions matching TRBD1. V trimming: 5 bases; J trimming: 5 bases; junction bases outside the gene matches: 5. The CDR3 is 13 residues long. Germline V CDR1 and CDR2: SSHAT, FNYEAQ (reference sequence). The CDR3 DNA is TGTGCCAGCAGCGTCGTACAGGGGGAGACCCAGTACTTC. This gives the protein CASSVVQGETQYF.

This clone was observed once. This chain links TRBV29-1 with TRBJ2-7; 12 nucleotides align to TRBD2. The V and J ends lost 6 bases and 2 bases, in that order; junction bases with no gene match: 11. The CDR3 consists of 16 residues. Germline V gene sequence: CDR1 SQVTM, CDR2 ANQGSEA. In nucleotides, the CDR3 is TGCAGCGTCAAAGGGGTGGCTAGCGGGGGGGCCTACGAGCAGTACTTC. Translating gives CSVKGVASGGAYEQYF.